The clone carrying this T cell receptor beta chain has a count of ten or more. Antigen specificity is unknown. TCRdb reprocessed the reads via MiXCR and lists one record per CDR3 protein. The top ten hold about 10% of the sample, which has around 450,000 distinct CDR3 sequences, around 10% seen once. This entry is derived from a study of T cell repertoires in cytomegalovirus infection. Overall study context: CMV infection plus the matching HLA type was flagged by public TCR beta signatures. Study-wide findings and caveats: HLA-C-restricted CMV clonotypes gave the most frequent clonotype in two of eight donors. Summed public TCR beta family frequency identified CMV carriers bearing the relevant HLA.

The CDR3 totals 13 residues. Trimming removed 1 base from V and 4 bases from J, with 7 bases in between. The germline V gene encodes CDR1 LGHDT and CDR2 YNNKEL (reference sequence). The rearrangement uses TRBV3-1 and TRBJ2-5; D is ambiguous. This sequence originates from a human donor in good health (CMV status not recorded). Some clones in this sample may be carry-over from other donors' samples. The specimen sequenced was PBMCs. CDR3 DNA: TGTGCCAGCAGCCAAGTTCGAAGAGAGACCCAGTACTTC. It yields the protein CASSQVRRETQYF.